The 13 T cell receptor beta chains below all came from one sample that was sequenced in a study of molecular identifiers for immune sequencing clone quantification. TCRdb re-called the PCR reads with MiXCR, one entry per CDR3 protein. This sample yields 9,500 to 15,000 distinct CDR3 sequences, of which 15% to 20% are seen a single time; 1.5% to 2% belongs to the top ten. Sequences were obtained from naive CD8+ T cells from blood, with Jurkat cell RNA spiked in. Stated subset: FACS-sorted CD8+CD4-CCR7+CD45RA+ naive T cells. These receptors came from a human donor in good health. Some libraries in this study had Jurkat cell RNA spiked in.

The V and J genes are TRBV7-2 and TRBJ2-3; no reliable D call. Germline CDR1 is SGHTA and CDR2 is FQGNSA. The CDR3 runs to 16 residues. Between the trimmed V and J ends, which lost 5 bases and 0 bases, there was a span of 15 bases. The CDR3, as DNA: TGTGCCAGCAGCCCCGTTTGGGGATATAGCACAGATACGCAGTATTTT. It encodes CASSPVWGYSTDTQYF.

This clonotype was seen more than once but under ten times. This may come from a read error, since a much larger clone is one base off. This sequence joins TRBV5-1 and TRBJ1-4; no clear D. Germline V gene data show CDR1 as SGHRS and CDR2 as YFSETQ. This CDR3 is built from 21 residues. The CDR3 sequence: CASSFLPPLTAATGLSEKPFF. CDR3 nucleotide sequence: TGCGCCAGCAGTTTCTTGCCGCCGTTGACGGCAGCTACCGGTCTAAGTGAAAAACCGTTTTTT.

A remark on this clonotype: The conserved closing phenylalanine or tryptophan is absent in this CDR3, likely reflecting a read error. This chain's CDR3 is CASSFGRTDTQYI. The CDR3 DNA reads as TGTGCCAGCAGCTTTGGGCGTACGGATACGCAGTATATT. The V gene is TRBV7-9, the J gene TRBJ2-3; D remains ambiguous. V was shortened by 3 bases and J by 6 bases, with 10 bases between the two germline ends. Germline V gene lookup returns CDR1 SEHNR and CDR2 FQNEAQ (reference sequence). The CDR3 is 13 residues long.

This clonotype was detected ten times or more. The genes are TRBV4-1 and TRBJ2-1, with unresolved D. Germline-derived CDR1 and CDR2 are MGHRA and YSYEKL. Between the trimmed V and J ends, which lost 0 bases and 10 bases, there was a span of 7 bases. CDR3 length: 12 amino acids. The CDR3 is CASSQDYTEQFF. The CDR3 nucleotides are TGCGCCAGCAGCCAAGACTATACGGAGCAGTTCTTC.

This clonotype is judged medium-sized. The rearrangement uses TRBV20-1 and TRBJ2-2, with a possible D match to TRBD2 (5 bases). V lost 6 bases, J lost 4 bases, and 12 bases lay in between. This CDR3 spans 13 amino acids. Germline-derived CDR1 and CDR2 are DFQATT and SNEGSKA (reference sequence). The CDR3 region has the DNA TGCAGTGCCCAGAGGGAAACCACCGGGGAGCTGTTTTTT. This translates into CSAQRETTGELFF.

At least ten counts were recorded for this clonotype. The V and J genes are TRBV20-1 and TRBJ2-7, with D possibly TRBD2 on 6 matching bases. The CDR3 extends over 13 amino acids. Trimming stripped 1 base from V and 1 base from J, with 8 bases between. The V gene's germline CDR1 is DFQATT and CDR2 SNEGSKA (reference sequence). This CDR3 is CSARVAGSYEQYF. For the CDR3, the DNA is TGCAGTGCTAGAGTGGCGGGATCCTACGAGCAGTACTTC.

This clonotype was observed at least ten times. This chain joins TRBV7-2 and TRBJ2-5; D gene ambiguous. V was pared by 0 bases and J by 2 bases, with 7 bases between. The CDR3 consists of 14 residues. The germline CDR1 and CDR2 sequences are SGHTA and FQGNSA. CDR3 loop: CASSLALFQETQYF. The CDR3 DNA reads TGTGCCAGCAGCTTAGCTCTATTTCAAGAGACCCAGTACTTC.

This clonotype has more than one count but fewer than ten. This CDR3 reads CASSADWTSDNTGELFF. The CDR3 nucleotides read TGTGCCAGCAGCGCAGACTGGACTAGCGATAACACCGGGGAGCTGTTTTTT. The gene calls are TRBV7-3 and TRBJ2-2; 9 nucleotides line up with TRBD2. The V and J ends lost 5 bases and 2 bases, in that order; junction bases with no gene match: 9. This CDR3 has 17 amino acids. CDR1 and CDR2 from the germline V gene are SGHTA and FQGTGA.

This sequence joins TRBV27 and TRBJ1-5, with D maybe TRBD1 (5 bases). CDR3 length equals 15 residues. V gave up 8 bases and J gave up 0 bases, with 14 bases separating them. From germline, CDR1 is MNHEY and CDR2 SMNVEV (reference sequence). CDR3 nucleotides: TGTGCCAGCGGGTCCCTTGGGACTAGCAATCAGCCCCAGCATTTT. This gives the protein CASGSLGTSNQPQHF.

Many counts were recorded for this clonotype. The chain links TRBV5-8 to TRBJ2-7; 9 bases are a match to TRBD1. Germline V gene data show CDR1 as SGHTS and CDR2 as YDEGEE. V lost 3 bases and J lost 7; bases outside the gene matches: 17. The CDR3 covers 17 residues. The CDR3 bases are TGTGCCAGCAGCTCGCCCCCCAGGACAGGGGATGTCAGGGAGCAGTACTTC. It codes for CASSSPPRTGDVREQYF.

In this sample, this clonotype turned up many times. The gene calls are TRBV6-2 or TRBV6-3 and TRBJ1-6; perhaps TRBD1 as D (6 bases). The V and J ends lost 7 bases and 10 bases respectively, with 14 bases between them. This CDR3 spans 13 amino acids. Germline V gene data show CDR1 as MNHEY and CDR2 as SVGEGT. CDR3 DNA sequence: TGTGCCAGCACCCCGAACAGGGACTCACCCCTCCACTTT. Translated, it gives CASTPNRDSPLHF.

DNA for the CDR3: TGTGCCAGCAGTCGGGACACGAGCTCCTACAATGAGCAGTTCTTC. This sequence encodes CASSRDTSSYNEQFF. The chain uses TRBV12-3 or TRBV12-4 and TRBJ2-1; tentatively, D is TRBD1 (6 bases). The ends were cut back, 5 bases at V and 0 bases at J, with 11 bases in the middle. The CDR3 runs 15 residues.

A word on this clonotype: A read error may explain this, as a much larger clone is one base away. The chain employs TRBV7-8 and TRBJ2-7; TRBD2 matches at 8 bases. The germline V gene has CDR1 SGHVS and CDR2 FQNEAQ. The CDR3 is made up of 15 amino acids. DNA for the CDR3: TGTGCCAGCAGCAAAAGCGGGAGCTCCCTCTACGAGCAGCACTTC. Translated: CASSKSGSSLYEQHF.